This T cell receptor (beta chain) was recovered during a study of T cell responses to AZD1222 COVID-19 vaccine (dated by TCRdb to 2020 to 2022). Background on the whole study: AZD1222 recipients with second doses at about 4 weeks or about 12 weeks were pooled, because spike-specific TCR depth and breadth did not differ between schedules. TCR sequencing was performed for about 240 trial participants, of whom roughly 200 were given two doses of AZD1222 and 26 were given two doses of MenACWY control vaccine. Trial participants were enrolled by age into subgroups of 18-55, 56-69 and 70-plus years, and around 150, 28 and 57 TCR-sequenced participants, respectively, were included in these subgroups.

The CDR3 regions of human TCRbeta chains were analyzed by immunosequencing. Under the source paper's analysis protocol: Repertoire TCRs were matched against a reference library of SARS-CoV-2-specific TCRs generated with the MIRA antigen-specificity platform. Breadth meant the fraction of unique TCRs that were SARS-CoV-2-associated, whereas depth meant the fraction of total T cells that were SARS-CoV-2-associated. Using the MIRA data, each spike-specific TCR was mapped to the spike region that the TCR reacts to and placed in a CD4 or CD8 class. Log10-transformed breadth and depth values were compared by one-way ANOVA with Sidak's multiple comparisons tests. Held by TCRdb, this immuneACCESS table contains in-frame sequences only and omits some clones. Under half of the omission traces to an unresolved V gene where checked; the cause of the rest is unknown. V and J calls and clone size follow that table, whereas D and trimming were derived from the DNA. The table for this sample lists some 120,000 clones; about nine tenths of them were counted only once. The biggest ten clones account for roughly 4.7% of the sample.

V trim: 5 bases; J trim: 2 bases; unmatched bases: 7. The CDR3, from cysteine to phenylalanine, totals 16 residues. The sequence is cut down to CDR3 DNA, 48 bases in frame from base 1. The CDR1 and CDR2 encoded by the germline V gene are MDHEN and SYDVKM. Points on this clone: This receptor's antigen is unknown. Base qualities were left out, and no much larger clone turns up one base away.

General study outcomes and caveats: After two AZD1222 doses, both the breadth and the depth of spike-specific TCRs were significantly higher than at day 0 and than in MenACWY recipients. No day 14 peak-response samples were available, so repertoires were characterized only after the peak T cell response. The whole spike protein was spanned by vaccine-associated CD4 TCRs, and dominant responses were seen in regions 160-218 and 743-854. In the small 56-69-year group, the increase in depth fell short of significance, most likely because of low power. Nearly half of unique spike-specific TCRs reportedly recognized epitopes outside regions mutated in the B.1.351 and B.1.1.7 variants. Most participants were white British and females outnumbered males, and the authors suggested that clonal diversity may have been underestimated. Conclusions about previously exposed vaccinees are limited because only six or seven AZD1222 recipients were SARS-CoV-2 seropositive at baseline.

The time point label on this specimen signifies: baseline before first vaccination. Vaccinee samples were obtained from the UK trials COV001 and COV002, which included a single-blind randomized controlled phase 2/3 trial of AZD1222 (ChAdOx1 nCoV-19) in healthy adults. For TCRbeta chain sequencing, PBMC samples were collected from trial participants at day 0 and at day 28 after the second dose. The sequence came from an adult in good health. The sequencing used peripheral blood, collected on day 0 of AZD1222 vaccination. The chain is assembled from TRBV28 and TRBJ1-5; 9 of the junction bases match TRBD1. Here the CDR3 is given as CASSPGTGNGNQPQHF. The DNA sequence reads TGTGCCAGCAGTCCCGGGACAGGGAACGGCAATCAGCCCCAGCATTTT.